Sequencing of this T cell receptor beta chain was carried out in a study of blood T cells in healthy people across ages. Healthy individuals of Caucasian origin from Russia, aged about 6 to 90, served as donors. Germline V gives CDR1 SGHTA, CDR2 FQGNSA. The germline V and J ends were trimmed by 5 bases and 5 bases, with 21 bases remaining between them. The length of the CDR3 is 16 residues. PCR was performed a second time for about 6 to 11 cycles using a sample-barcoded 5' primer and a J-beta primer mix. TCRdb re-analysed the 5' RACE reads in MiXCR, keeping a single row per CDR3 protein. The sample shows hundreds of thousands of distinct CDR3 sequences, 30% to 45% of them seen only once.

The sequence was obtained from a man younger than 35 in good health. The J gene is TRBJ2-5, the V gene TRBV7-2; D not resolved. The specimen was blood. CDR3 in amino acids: CASSLSGPSKAETQYF. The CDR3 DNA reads TGTGCCAGCAGCCTTTCAGGACCTTCTAAGGCCGAGACCCAGTACTTC.